The TCR beta chain described here comes from a study of PD-L1 blockade in urothelial cancer. Study at large: At 3 weeks (second dose) and 6 weeks after starting treatment, blood was analyzed.

Data came from immunoSEQ multiplex PCR; TCRdb stores just in-frame clones and leaves some out. The sample lists about 28,000 clones, around 75% occurring once. The germline V gene has CDR1 SSHAT and CDR2 FNYEAQ (reference sequence). This CDR3 contains 15 residues. Study-level findings and limits: Durable benefit was linked to greater 3-week expansion of tumor-associated blood clones.

Sampling of each patient yielded between 1 and 8 specimens, collected pretreatment and on-treatment. A remark on this clone: Its antigen is not known. An end of the junction does not agree with germline; a read error may underlie this.

The source of this sequence is a man aged 50 to 60 with urothelial cancer. Here the sequenced sample was PBMCs, taken around atezolizumab (anti-PD-L1) treatment. The chain employs TRBV7-7 and TRBJ2-1, with TRBD1 identical over 7 bases. CDR3 residues: CASSLVQGSYNEQFF. The DNA for the CDR3 is TGTGCTAGCAGCTTAGTACAGGGGTCCTACAATGAGCAGTTCTTC.